The next 26 T cell receptor beta chains were all read from a single sample in a study of T cells in Graves' hyperthyroidism and ophthalmopathy. RNA transcripts gave rise to amplified TCR beta CDR3 regions. The HTBI set primed first-round TCR CDR3 RT-PCR. TCRdb reanalysed the multiplex PCR reads using MiXCR and keeps one entry per CDR3 protein. The sample lists 800,000 or so distinct CDR3 sequences, 35% to 40% occurring once. Sequenced: blood. The receptors originated from a man younger than 30 with Graves' hyperthyroidism.

This chain connects TRBV29-1 to TRBJ2-7, with 13 bases that match TRBD2. CDR3 length equals 14 residues. Trimming cost V 8 bases and J 4 bases; bases outside gene matches: 8. Germline V gene lookup returns CDR1 SQVTM and CDR2 ANQGSEA. CDR3 loop: CSPSLAGGHYEQYF. CDR3 nucleotide sequence: TGCAGCCCTTCACTAGCGGGAGGGCATTACGAGCAGTACTTC.

The chain joins TRBV28 to TRBJ2-6, with no clear D. Trimming pared 5 bases from V and 0 bases from J, leaving 11 bases between. CDR3 length equals 16 residues. The germline gives CDR1 MDHEN, CDR2 SYDVKM. Written as DNA, the CDR3 is TGTGCCAGCAGTCCCATCCGCTACTCTGGGGCCAACGTCCTGACTTTC. Its protein is CASSPIRYSGANVLTF.

A word on this clonotype: The junction departs from the called germline gene at one end, perhaps through a read error. The chain uses TRBV29-1 and TRBJ2-6; D gene uncertain. Germline-derived CDR1 and CDR2 are SQVTM and ANQGSEA. The CDR3 is 10 amino acids. CDR3 sequence reads: CSVERNREAF. The CDR3 nucleotides are TGCAGCGTTGAGAGGAATCGTGAAGCTTTC.

A single count supports this clonotype. A much larger clone differs from this one at a single base, so this may be a read error. This CDR3 fails to terminate in the conserved phenylalanine or tryptophan, so it likely reflects a read error. The V and J genes are TRBV20-1 and TRBJ2-7, with 10 bases fitting TRBD1. CDR1 and CDR2 from the germline V gene are DFQATT and SNEGSKA (reference sequence). The CDR3 totals 14 residues. Trimming took 3 bases from V and 1 from J; bases not matched to a gene: 3. CDR3 residues: CSARDRGSSYEQYL. Here the CDR3 DNA reads TGCAGTGCTAGGGACAGGGGGTCATCCTACGAGCAGTACTTA.

The chain links TRBV29-1 to TRBJ1-1, with D possibly TRBD1 on 6 matching bases. Germline CDR1 and CDR2: SQVTM and ANQGSEA. The CDR3 covers 12 residues. Deletions cut 8 bases from V and 0 bases from J, with 10 bases between. The CDR3 protein is CSSRTVNTEAFF. The CDR3 DNA follows: TGCAGCAGTCGGACAGTGAACACTGAAGCTTTCTTT.

This clonotype was recorded a few times. This chain uses TRBV4-3 with TRBJ2-7; 8 bases are shared with TRBD1. V was pared by 4 bases and J by 5 bases, with 7 bases of the junction left unmatched. Per germline, CDR1 LGHNA and CDR2 YSLEER. This CDR3 has 14 amino acids. The CDR3 sequence: CASSPLQGDNEQYF. The CDR3 DNA sequence: TGCGCCAGCAGCCCGCTACAGGGGGACAACGAGCAGTACTTC.

The chain carries TRBV25-1 and TRBJ1-2; D uncertain. This CDR3 is 13 amino acids long. The germline V and J ends were trimmed by 2 bases and 7 bases, with 11 bases remaining between them. Germline V lookup: CDR1 MGHDK, CDR2 SYGVNS. CDR3 loop: CASSEPGFFGYTF. The CDR3 nucleotides read TGTGCCAGCAGTGAACCGGGGTTCTTTGGCTACACCTTC.

The rearrangement joins TRBV29-1 to TRBJ2-7; 9 positions agree with TRBD2. This CDR3 is built from 12 residues. CDR1 is SQVTM, CDR2 ANQGSEA, per germline. Germline trimming cut 4 bases from V and 7 bases from J; bases unmatched to any gene: 5. CDR3 coding DNA: TGCAGCGTTGGCGGCAGCGGGAGGGAGCAGTACTTC. This translates into CSVGGSGREQYF.

This clonotype was detected ten times or more. Given a much more abundant clone one base away, this may be a read error. This sequence joins TRBV7-9 and TRBJ1-1; tentatively, D is TRBD1 (5 bases). This CDR3 is built from 13 residues. CDR1 is SEHNR and CDR2 is FQNEAQ in the germline V gene (reference sequence). Trimming cost V 1 base and J 4 bases, with 7 bases left between them. In DNA, the CDR3 is TGTGCCAGCAGCTTAGAAGGGACCACTGAAGCTTTCTTT. Amino acid sequence: CASSLEGTTEAFF.

The chain has TRBV5-1 and TRBJ2-7; the D gene is possibly TRBD2 (6 bases). Per the germline V gene, CDR1 is SGHRS and CDR2 is YFSETQ. Trimming took off 6 bases at V and 3 bases at J, with 19 bases between the two ends. The CDR3 consists of 15 residues. CDR3 sequence reads: CASTPAAGSGYEQYF. The CDR3 coding sequence is TGCGCCAGCACCCCGGCGGCGGGGTCGGGCTACGAGCAGTACTTC.

In this sample, this clonotype turned up a few times. The chain carries TRBV6-2 or TRBV6-3 and TRBJ1-1; D not resolved. The CDR3 is 16 residues long. CDR1 is MNHEY, CDR2 SVGEGT, per germline. Trimming shortened V by 1 base and J by 1 base, and 13 bases separated the two germline ends. CDR3 bases: TGTGCCAGCAGTTACTTTGCAGGCGGAACGAACACTGAAGCTTTCTTT. Translating gives CASSYFAGGTNTEAFF.

The table lists this clonotype with a few counts. J is TRBJ2-7 and V is TRBV5-5; TRBD1 agrees at 10 bases. In germline, CDR1 is SGHKS, CDR2 YYEKEE (reference sequence). This CDR3 region has 14 residues. After removal of 4 bases from V and 7 bases from J, the junction contained 8 bases not matched to a gene. CDR3 in amino acids: CASSHAGTGDEQYF. The CDR3, as DNA: TGTGCCAGCAGCCATGCCGGGACAGGGGATGAGCAGTACTTC. The full variable domain, its missing parts supplied by reference TRBV5-5 and TRBJ2-7, is DAGVTQSPTHLIKTRGQQVTLRCSPISGHKSVSWYQQVLGQGPQFIFQYYEKEERGRGNFPDRFSARQFPNYSSELNVNALLLGDSALYLCASSHAGTGDEQYFGPGTRLTVT.

Turning to this clonotype: A read error may explain this, as a much larger clone is one base away. The V and J genes are TRBV2 and TRBJ1-2; 10 nucleotides line up with TRBD1. This CDR3 is 14 amino acids long. The germline V gene has CDR1 SNHLY and CDR2 FYNNEI. CDR3 region: CASPPGQGNYGHTF. DNA for the CDR3: TGTGCCAGCCCACCGGGACAGGGGAACTATGGCCACACCTTC.

The CDR3 is CASSELGQGARKAFF. For the CDR3, the DNA is TGTGCCAGCAGTGAACTCGGGCAGGGGGCTCGTAAAGCTTTCTTT. The chain couples TRBV25-1 to TRBJ1-1; 8 nucleotides align to TRBD1. The CDR3 length is 15 residues. Looked up from germline, CDR1 is MGHDK and CDR2 is SYGVNS. The V and J ends lost 2 bases and 9 bases, in that order; junction bases with no gene match: 11.

Of note for this clonotype: Mismatch with germline at one junction end may stem from a read error. The chain couples TRBV10-3 to TRBJ2-7; D possibly corresponds to TRBD1 (6 bases). Germline V CDR1 and CDR2: ENHRY, SYGVKD. CDR3 size: 16 residues. DNA of the CDR3: TGTGCCAGCAGTGAAAGGGGACGACAGGCCCCCTACGAGCAGTACTTC. Protein product: CASSERGRQAPYEQYF.

The CDR3 bases are TGTGCCACCAGCGGCGGGGGACAGGGGCCGAATTCACCCCTCCACTTT. It codes for CATSGGGQGPNSPLHF. This chain uses TRBV15 with TRBJ1-6, with 10 bases fitting TRBD1. The V and J ends lost 5 bases and 7 bases, in that order; junction bases with no gene match: 8. Germline V gene data show CDR1 as LNHNV and CDR2 as YYDKDF (reference sequence). CDR3 length equals 16 residues.

This clonotype has a count of ten or more. This chain uses TRBV5-4 with TRBJ1-5; tentative D call: TRBD1 (6 bases). The V and J ends lost 5 bases and 0 bases respectively, with 15 bases between them. CDR1 is SGHNT, CDR2 YYREEE, per germline (reference sequence). CDR3 length: 16 amino acids. The CDR3 nucleotides read TGTGCCAGCAGGCCACCGGGACACGGTAGCAATCAGCCCCAGCATTTT. Translated, it gives CASRPPGHGSNQPQHF. Drawing the rest from reference TRBV5-4 and TRBJ1-5, the complete variable domain is ETGVTQSPTHLIKTRGQQVTLRCSSQSGHNTVSWYQQALGQGPQFIFQYYREEENGRGNFPPRFSGLQFPNYSSELNVNALELDDSALYLCASRPPGHGSNQPQHFGDGTRLSIL.

This clonotype turned up a few times. V usage is TRBV20-1 and J usage is TRBJ2-2; unclear D gene. Trimming removed 6 bases at V and 3 bases at J, with 11 bases between. The germline V gene encodes CDR1 DFQATT and CDR2 SNEGSKA (reference sequence). The length of the CDR3 is 13 residues. CDR3 loop: CSAQDGDTGELFF. For the CDR3, the DNA is TGCAGTGCGCAGGACGGAGACACCGGGGAGCTGTTTTTT.

This clonotype showed up many times. The chain uses TRBV24-1 and TRBJ2-2; D ambiguous. Trimming removed 2 bases at V and 8 bases at J, with 2 bases between. Germline V lookup: CDR1 KGHDR, CDR2 SFDVKD. The CDR3 is 11 amino acids. The CDR3: CATSDWGELFF. Written as DNA, the CDR3 is TGTGCCACCAGTGATTGGGGGGAGCTGTTTTTT.

The chain recombines TRBV13 with TRBJ2-7, with D perhaps matching TRBD2 (6 bases). CDR1 and CDR2 (germline): PRHDT, FYEKMQ (reference sequence). The ends were cut back, 2 bases at V and 9 bases at J, with 17 bases in the middle. The CDR3 consists of 14 residues. The CDR3 protein is CASSLSHRRGAQYF. DNA for the CDR3: TGTGCCAGCAGCTTATCGCACAGGAGGGGCGCGCAGTACTTC.

The chain is built from TRBV25-1 and TRBJ1-1; D gene uncertain. Between the trimmed V and J ends, which lost 7 bases and 4 bases, there was a span of 16 bases. The length of the CDR3 is 14 residues. The germline CDR1 and CDR2 sequences are MGHDK and SYGVNS. The CDR3 sequence is CASIPPGRATEAFF. CDR3 nucleotides: TGTGCCAGCATTCCCCCTGGTCGGGCCACTGAAGCTTTCTTT.

This clonotype was observed a handful of times. The rearrangement joins TRBV6-5 to TRBJ2-5, with unresolved D. V was clipped by 7 bases and J by 5 bases, with 14 bases between them. The CDR3 sequence is 13 residues long. CDR1 is MNHEY and CDR2 is SVGAGI in the germline V gene. The CDR3 region has the DNA TGTGCCAGCAACTTATGGCCCGGGGAGACCCAGTACTTC. Translated, it gives CASNLWPGETQYF.

Comments on this clonotype: This may arise from a read error, as a much more abundant clone is one base away. The chain carries TRBV24-1 and TRBJ2-2; weak D call: TRBD2 (6 bases). The CDR3 runs 15 residues. The germline V gene has CDR1 KGHDR and CDR2 SFDVKD. The DNA of the CDR3 is TGTGCCACCAGTGCCCGGGGTTCGAACACCGGGGGGCTGTTTTTT. It encodes CATSARGSNTGGLFF.

This chain connects TRBV7-1 to TRBJ2-2; TRBD1 aligns across 7 bases. TRBV7-1 is an ORF, and what it does is uncertain. The V and J ends lost 3 bases and 9 bases, in that order; junction bases with no gene match: 4. The CDR3 has 13 residues. For the CDR3, the DNA is TGTGCCAGCAGCTCGGGACAGCTAAGGGAGCTGTTTTTT. Translated, it gives CASSSGQLRELFF.

This clonotype is a singleton in its sample. The chain couples TRBV6-5 to TRBJ2-5; D unresolved. Trimming left V 2 bases short and J 3 bases short, with 13 bases between. Germline CDR1 is MNHEY and CDR2 is SVGAGI. The CDR3 length is 15 residues. The CDR3 protein is CASSYLGRPKETQYF. The CDR3 bases are TGTGCCAGCAGTTACCTGGGAAGACCAAAAGAGACCCAGTACTTC.

This clonotype was seen repeatedly, ten times or more. The chain uses TRBV19 and TRBJ2-7; 8 bases fit TRBD1. J was trimmed by 3 bases and V by 1 base; bases with no gene match: 5. The CDR3 runs to 15 residues. Germline-derived CDR1 and CDR2 are LNHDA and SQIVND (reference sequence). The CDR3 region is CASSIATDRVYEQYF. The CDR3 DNA sequence: TGTGCCAGTAGTATAGCAACGGACAGGGTCTACGAGCAGTACTTC. The complete variable domain, with remaining parts taken from reference TRBV19 and TRBJ2-7, reads DGGITQSPKYLFRKEGQNVTLSCEQNLNHDAMYWYRQDPGQGLRLIYYSQIVNDFQKGDIAEGYSVSREKKESFPLTVTSAQKNPTAFYLCASSIATDRVYEQYFGPGTRLTVT.